The 27 T cell receptor beta chains given below trace back to one sample, sequenced in a study of cytomegalovirus exposure and HLA in healthy donors. The study ran its PCR with 60 Vbeta and 13 Jbeta primers. TCRdb's table, derived via immunoSEQ multiplex PCR, lists solely in-frame clones and lacks some. Seen here are about 200,000 clones, around 83% observed once, and the top ten hold about 1.8%. Sequencing input: PBMCs. The receptors come from a man aged 35-49 years in good health and CMV-seropositive.

The chain joins TRBV19 to TRBJ1-5; 7 bases line up with TRBD1. Germline V lookup: CDR1 LNHDA, CDR2 SQIVND (reference sequence). The V and J ends lost 7 bases and 2 bases, in that order; junction bases with no gene match: 8. The CDR3 contains 15 residues. CDR3 DNA: TGTGCCAGTACCGTAACGGGACAGCGCAATCAGCCCCAGCATTTT. Amino acid sequence: CASTVTGQRNQPQHF.

The J gene is TRBJ2-3, the V gene TRBV28, with 10 bases identical to TRBD2. The CDR3 length is 15 residues. CDR1 and CDR2 (germline): MDHEN, SYDVKM. The J segment lost 8 bases and the V segment lost 6 bases, leaving 11 bases of the junction unmatched. The CDR3 protein is CASRGGASGSRTQYF. For the CDR3, the DNA is TGTGCCAGCAGGGGAGGAGCTAGCGGGAGTCGTACGCAGTATTTT.

Concerning this clone itself: A junction end diverges from the germline sequence, so it may reflect a read error. The rearrangement uses TRBV19 and TRBJ1-1; D is ambiguous. CDR1 and CDR2 (germline): LNHDA, SQIVND (reference sequence). The CDR3 spans 14 residues. CDR3 DNA: TGTGCCAGTAGTCAAGGAGGAAAGGGCACTGAAGCTTTTTTT. Its protein product is CASSQGGKGTEAFF. The full variable domain, in which reference TRBV19 and TRBJ1-1 provide the parts outside the CDR3, is DGGITQSPKYLFRKEGQNVTLSCEQNLNHDAMYWYRQDPGQGLRLIYYSQIVNDFQKGDIAEGYSVSREKKESFPLTVTSAQKNPTAFYLCASSQGGKGTEAFFGQGTRLTVV.

The chain links TRBV5-1 to TRBJ1-3, with D possibly matching TRBD1 (5 bases). CDR3 length: 16 amino acids. V lost 4 bases, J lost 4 bases, and 18 bases lay in between. CDR1 and CDR2 from the germline V gene are SGHRS and YFSETQ. CDR3 sequence: CASSPMGQTAGNTIYF. The CDR3, as DNA: TGCGCCAGCAGCCCTATGGGGCAGACCGCGGGAAACACCATATATTTT.

J is TRBJ2-7 and V is TRBV7-2; 7 bases match TRBD1. Unmatched junction bases numbered 1, after V lost 5 bases and J lost 3 bases. Germline assignment: CDR1 SGHTA and CDR2 FQGNSA. CDR3 length: 12 residues. The CDR3: CASSRTGYEQYF. Here the CDR3 DNA reads TGTGCCAGCAGCCGGACAGGCTACGAGCAGTACTTC. The entire variable domain, with the rest obtained from reference TRBV7-2 and TRBJ2-7, is as follows: GAGVSQSPSNKVTEKGKDVELRCDPISGHTALYWYRQSLGQGLEFLIYFQGNSAPDKSGLPSDRFSAERTGGSVSTLTIQRTQQEDSAVYLCASSRTGYEQYFGPGTRLTVT.

The rearrangement uses TRBV9 and TRBJ2-1; 13 bases align to TRBD2. Germline V gene data show CDR1 as SGDLS and CDR2 as YYNGEE. The CDR3 runs 17 residues. The V gene end was trimmed by 0 bases and the J gene end by 10 bases; junction bases not matched to a gene: 10. The CDR3 loop is CASSVEPPGLAGDEQFF. CDR3 nucleotides: TGTGCCAGCAGCGTAGAACCCCCCGGACTAGCGGGAGACGAGCAGTTCTTC.

The chain links TRBV18 to TRBJ1-1, with TRBD1 matching 8 bases. With 3 bases clipped from V and 2 bases from J, the junction kept 8 bases outside the gene matches. This CDR3 comprises 16 residues. The germline CDR1 and CDR2 sequences are KGHSH and LQKENI. CDR3 in DNA: TGTGCCAGCTCACCGTTAGACAGGGGCTTAAACACTGAAGCTTTCTTT. Protein: CASSPLDRGLNTEAFF.

The chain combines TRBV11-2 with TRBJ2-7; no clear D gene. CDR1 and CDR2 (germline): SGHAT, FQNNGV. The CDR3 consists of 14 residues. With 1 base removed from V and 1 base from J, the gap between germline ends came to 8 bases. DNA of the CDR3: TGTGCCAGCAGCTTAGCGCCAGGTTCCTACGAGCAGTACTTC. It codes for CASSLAPGSYEQYF. The complete variable domain, with remaining parts taken from reference TRBV11-2 and TRBJ2-7, reads EAGVAQSPRYKIIEKRQSVAFWCNPISGHATLYWYQQILGQGPKLLIQFQNNGVVDDSQLPKDRFSAERLKGVDSTLKIQPAKLEDSAVYLCASSLAPGSYEQYFGPGTRLTVT.

V gene TRBV27 combines with J gene TRBJ1-3; no firm D call. Germline lookup yields CDR1 MNHEY and CDR2 SMNVEV (reference sequence). V was shortened by 2 bases and J by 1 base, with 9 bases between the two germline ends. The length of the CDR3 is 15 residues. CDR3 residues: CASSLSGRSGNTIYF. CDR3 bases: TGTGCCAGCAGTTTAAGCGGGAGATCTGGAAACACCATATATTTT.

The chain joins TRBV5-5 to TRBJ2-7, with 10 positions matching TRBD1. Losses at the gene ends were 4 bases for V and 6 bases for J; bases not matched to a gene: 10. Germline CDR1 SGHKS, CDR2 YYEKEE (reference sequence). The CDR3 has 15 residues. In nucleotides, the CDR3 is TGTGCCAGCAGCCCGCTGACAGGGGGCACAGGCGAGCAGTACTTC. As protein: CASSPLTGGTGEQYF.

This clone has more than one count but fewer than ten. The chain links TRBV23-1 to TRBJ2-3; 8 bases match TRBD1. TRBV23-1 counts as an open reading frame of uncertain function. This CDR3 is 15 amino acids long. V lost 3 bases and J lost 0; bases outside the gene matches: 2. The CDR3 DNA reads as TGCGCCAGCAGTCAGAGGACAGGGAGCACAGATACGCAGTATTTT. Residues: CASSQRTGSTDTQYF.

This chain links TRBV2 with TRBJ2-7; D uncertain. This CDR3 is 11 amino acids long. Deletions cut 5 bases from V and 0 bases from J, with 2 bases between. The germline V gene has CDR1 SNHLY and CDR2 FYNNEI. CDR3 bases: TGTGCCAGCAGTTACTCCTACGAGCAGTACTTC. It encodes CASSYSYEQYF.

The chain recombines TRBV4-3 with TRBJ2-7; D perhaps matches TRBD1 (6 bases). CDR3 length: 15 amino acids. Per the germline V gene, CDR1 is LGHNA and CDR2 is YSLEER. V was trimmed by 0 bases and J by 3 bases, leaving 12 bases between them. The CDR3, as DNA: TGCGCCAGCAGCCAAGAAGCGTACAGGGTCTACGAGCAGTACTTC. This translates into CASSQEAYRVYEQYF.

The chain has TRBV27 and TRBJ1-1, with a tentative D call TRBD1 (6 bases). Germline V gives CDR1 MNHEY, CDR2 SMNVEV (reference sequence). This CDR3 region has 17 residues. The germline V and J ends were trimmed by 0 bases and 0 bases, with 14 bases remaining between them. CDR3: CASSLSMGAYMNTEAFF. In DNA form, the CDR3 reads TGTGCCAGCAGTTTATCTATGGGGGCCTACATGAACACTGAAGCTTTCTTT.

This clone was seen once. CDR3 in DNA: TGTGCCAGCAGCTTAGTGGCGGCTAGCGGGAGAAGGGATACGCAGTATTTT. Its protein product is CASSLVAASGRRDTQYF. This chain joins TRBV7-2 and TRBJ2-3, with 10 bases matching TRBD2. Trimming cost V 1 base and J 6 bases; bases outside gene matches: 10. This CDR3 is built from 17 residues. Germline V gene data show CDR1 as SGHTA and CDR2 as FQGNSA.

The rearrangement joins TRBV5-6 to TRBJ1-2; 7 positions agree with TRBD1. After removal of 3 bases from V and 10 bases from J, the junction contained 6 bases not matched to a gene. The CDR3 extends over 12 amino acids. Germline CDR1 reads SGHDT; CDR2 reads YYEEEE. CDR3 in amino acids: CASSSLDRPYTF. The CDR3 DNA sequence: TGTGCCAGCAGCTCGCTGGACAGGCCCTACACCTTC.

This chain joins TRBV6-5 and TRBJ1-3; no definite D call. The CDR3 runs to 15 residues. V was clipped by 4 bases and J by 2 bases, with 12 bases between them. Germline CDR1 MNHEY, CDR2 SVGAGI. The CDR3 DNA reads TGTGCCAGCAGTTCATCCCAGGCCCCTGGAAACACCATATATTTT. Translation gives CASSSSQAPGNTIYF.

The chain couples TRBV28 to TRBJ1-2; the match to TRBD1 covers 8 bases. CDR1 and CDR2 from the germline V gene are MDHEN and SYDVKM. Trimming took 10 bases from V and 5 from J; bases not matched to a gene: 9. The length of the CDR3 is 13 residues. CDR3 in DNA: TGTGCCAACTCCAGGGGGCTCACGTATGGCTACACCTTC. Translating gives CANSRGLTYGYTF.

The rearrangement joins TRBV27 to TRBJ2-7; 8 bases agree with TRBD2. Germline CDR1 MNHEY, CDR2 SMNVEV (reference sequence). The CDR3 is made up of 13 amino acids. V lost 6 bases, J lost 1 base, and 2 bases stayed unmatched. CDR3: CASRLADSYEQYF. The CDR3, as DNA: TGTGCCAGCAGACTAGCGGATTCCTACGAGCAGTACTTC.

This clone was picked up one time. This chain connects TRBV5-6 to TRBJ2-3; D not resolved. V lost 6 bases, J lost 4 bases, and 12 bases lay in between. Germline assignment: CDR1 SGHDT and CDR2 YYEEEE. The CDR3 consists of 13 residues. The CDR3 nucleotides read TGTGCCAGCACCCGGATGACACCAGATACGCAGTATTTT. Its translation: CASTRMTPDTQYF.

This clone was recorded a few times. V is TRBV5-1 and J is TRBJ1-3; D is unresolved. CDR1 SGHRS and CDR2 YFSETQ come from the germline V gene. The CDR3 is 14 amino acids. The V end lost 0 bases, the J end lost 0 bases, and 4 bases lay between the germline ends. The CDR3 DNA sequence: TGCGCCAGCAGCTTGGCGAGCTCTGGAAACACCATATATTTT. It encodes CASSLASSGNTIYF.

The V gene is TRBV2, the J gene TRBJ2-7, with 10 bases fitting TRBD1. The CDR3 has 14 residues. J gave up 6 bases and V 6 bases, and 8 bases lay outside the gene matches. The V gene's germline CDR1 is SNHLY and CDR2 FYNNEI. This CDR3 is CASSADRGHGEQYF. In DNA, the CDR3 is TGTGCCAGCAGCGCCGACAGGGGGCACGGCGAGCAGTACTTC.

V is TRBV7-9 and J is TRBJ1-1; 10 nucleotides align to TRBD1. The CDR3 spans 14 residues. With 5 bases clipped from V and 3 bases from J, the junction kept 3 bases outside the gene matches. CDR1 and CDR2 (germline): SEHNR, FQNEAQ (reference sequence). CDR3 sequence: CASSRQGADTEAFF. The CDR3 DNA reads TGTGCCAGCAGCCGACAGGGGGCCGACACTGAAGCTTTCTTT.

This sequence joins TRBV18 and TRBJ1-5; 8 positions match TRBD1. The CDR3 is made up of 16 amino acids. The J segment lost 7 bases and the V segment lost 0 bases, leaving 8 bases of the junction unmatched. Looked up from germline, CDR1 is KGHSH and CDR2 is LQKENI. The CDR3 DNA is TGTGCCAGCTCACCACCTTCGACAGGGGCCGGGCAGCCCCAGCATTTT. Translating gives CASSPPSTGAGQPQHF.

J is TRBJ1-1 and V is TRBV20-1; TRBD1 matches at 7 bases. The ends lost 3 bases at V and 8 bases at J; junction bases unmatched: 3. The CDR3 has 11 amino acids. Germline CDR1 reads DFQATT; CDR2 reads SNEGSKA (reference sequence). CDR3 amino acids: CSARVDREAFF. The CDR3 DNA reads TGCAGTGCTAGGGTGGACAGGGAAGCTTTCTTT.

The chain is built from TRBV7-3 and TRBJ2-7, with D perhaps TRBD1 (5 bases). Germline V CDR1 and CDR2: SGHTA, FQGTGA. V was clipped by 1 base and J by 7 bases, with 11 bases between them. CDR3 length equals 13 residues. CDR3: CASSLIPGPEQYF. The CDR3 DNA sequence: TGTGCCAGCAGCTTAATCCCAGGGCCGGAGCAGTACTTC.

The gene calls are TRBV19 and TRBJ2-3; no clear D. The ends were cut back, 7 bases at V and 3 bases at J, with 14 bases in the middle. Germline loops: CDR1 LNHDA, CDR2 SQIVND (reference sequence). This CDR3 spans 14 amino acids. The CDR3 sequence is CASTPSSLTDTQYF. In DNA, the CDR3 is TGTGCCAGTACCCCGTCGAGCCTGACAGATACGCAGTATTTT.